One sample yielded the 27 T cell receptor beta chains listed below, sequenced in a study of blood T cells in healthy people across ages. A J-beta primer mix and a sample-barcoded 5' primer were used in a second PCR of roughly 6 to 11 cycles. TCRdb fed the 5' RACE reads into MiXCR, producing one record per CDR3 protein. The sample yields about 1,400,000 distinct CDR3 sequences, 42% seen once. Input material: blood. These TCRs come from a woman in her late teens or twenties in good health.

This clonotype was counted a few times. The genes are TRBV27 and TRBJ2-1; perhaps TRBD1 as D (5 bases). V was trimmed by 5 bases and J by 0 bases, leaving 11 bases between them. The CDR3 is made up of 15 amino acids. In germline, CDR1 is MNHEY, CDR2 SMNVEV (reference sequence). This CDR3 is CASSRQGGSYNEQFF. CDR3 nucleotide sequence: TGTGCCAGCAGTCGGCAGGGCGGCTCCTACAATGAGCAGTTCTTC.

This clonotype was observed at least ten times. J is TRBJ1-2 and V is TRBV12-3 or TRBV12-4; no definite D call. This CDR3 region has 12 residues. V was pared by 1 base and J by 4 bases, with 4 bases between. The CDR3 bases are TGTGCCAGCAGTTTAGTTCGCTATGGCTACACCTTC. This encodes CASSLVRYGYTF.

In regard to this clonotype: A read error is possible here, since a much larger clone lies one base away. The gene calls are TRBV6-2 or TRBV6-3 and TRBJ2-1; 8 nucleotides align to TRBD1. This CDR3 is 14 amino acids long. V gave up 5 bases and J gave up 6 bases; unmatched junction bases: 6. Germline CDR1 and CDR2: MNHEY and SVGEGT. In DNA, the CDR3 is TGTGCCAGCAGTCGCCCAGGGACAGGCAATGAGCAGTTCTTC. Translating gives CASSRPGTGNEQFF.

This clonotype appeared many times. The CDR3 DNA reads TGTGCCAGCAGCCAGGCAGGCACTGAAGCTTTCTTT. Its protein is CASSQAGTEAFF. V is TRBV4-2 and J is TRBJ1-1; D unresolved. V was pared by 3 bases and J by 4 bases, with 6 bases between. The germline V gene encodes CDR1 LGHNA and CDR2 YNFKEQ. The CDR3 loop spans 12 amino acids.

The chain combines TRBV15 with TRBJ2-6; D remains unclear. The V end lost 1 base, the J end lost 2 bases, and 6 bases lay between the germline ends. The CDR3 is 15 residues long. CDR1 LNHNV and CDR2 YYDKDF come from the germline V gene (reference sequence). The CDR3 bases are TGTGCCACCAGCAGAGGATTTACTGGGGCCAACGTCCTGACTTTC. Protein product: CATSRGFTGANVLTF.

Here the CDR3 DNA reads TGTGCCAGCAGTACTCTCAGGGGAAACAATGAGCAGTTCTTC. Translating it yields CASSTLRGNNEQFF. This chain links TRBV27 with TRBJ2-1; tentative D call: TRBD1 (6 bases). This CDR3 comprises 14 residues. Germline V lookup: CDR1 MNHEY, CDR2 SMNVEV (reference sequence). V shed 5 bases and J shed 5 bases, with 13 bases lying between them.

This clonotype came up a few times. The rearrangement joins TRBV20-1 to TRBJ2-3, with 10 bases matching TRBD2. Per the germline V gene, CDR1 is DFQATT and CDR2 is SNEGSKA (reference sequence). Germline trimming cut 5 bases from V and 3 bases from J; bases unmatched to any gene: 5. There are 14 residues in the CDR3. The CDR3 is CSAASSGRTDTQYF. The CDR3 DNA sequence: TGCAGTGCTGCCTCTAGCGGGAGAACAGATACGCAGTATTTT.

Only a few counts were recorded for this clonotype. The chain carries TRBV14 and TRBJ2-7; D not certain. The CDR3 runs to 14 residues. With 4 bases removed from V and 0 bases from J, the gap between germline ends came to 10 bases. Germline V gives CDR1 SGHDN, CDR2 FVKESK. The CDR3 nucleotides read TGTGCCAGCAGCCGGCTTGTTGGCTCCTACGAGCAGTACTTC. This codes for CASSRLVGSYEQYF.

Comment on this clonotype: At one of its ends the junction is not consistent with the germline gene, which may arise from a read error. The rearrangement joins TRBV6-1 to TRBJ2-1, with D possibly matching TRBD1 (5 bases). This CDR3 has 12 residues. Per the germline V gene, CDR1 is MNHNS and CDR2 is SASEGT. In DNA, the CDR3 is TGTGCCAGCACCCCAGCAGGGAATGGGCAGTTCTTC. As protein: CASTPAGNGQFF.

This clonotype has more than one count but fewer than ten. V gene TRBV3-1 combines with J gene TRBJ2-7, with D perhaps TRBD2 (7 bases). CDR1 is LGHDT and CDR2 is YNNKEL in the germline V gene (reference sequence). The CDR3 spans 14 residues. With 5 bases removed from V and 3 bases from J, the gap between germline ends came to 14 bases. CDR3 protein: CASSTRGGSYEQYF. CDR3 coding DNA: TGTGCCAGCAGCACCCGCGGGGGCAGCTACGAGCAGTACTTC.

This clonotype was detected only a few times. The junction departs from the called germline gene at one end, perhaps through a read error. The V call is TRBV12-3 or TRBV12-4, the J call TRBJ1-5; possible D gene TRBD1, 5 bases. The CDR3 has 16 amino acids. CDR3: CASSLVGGGRHQPQHF. In DNA form, the CDR3 reads TGTGCTAGCAGTTTAGTAGGCGGGGGACGGCATCAGCCCCAGCATTTT.

This clonotype has a handful of counts. The chain links TRBV12-3 or TRBV12-4 to TRBJ1-1; D unresolved. V shed 5 bases and J shed 7 bases, with 11 bases lying between them. The CDR3 contains 12 residues. CDR3: CASSQTRYEAFF. The CDR3, as DNA: TGTGCCAGCAGTCAGACACGATATGAAGCTTTCTTT.

The chain uses TRBV14 and TRBJ2-6, with D unclear. The V and J ends lost 1 base and 1 base respectively, with 8 bases between them. CDR1 and CDR2 (germline): SGHDN, FVKESK. This CDR3 comprises 16 residues. CDR3 residues: CASSQGKTSGANVLTF. DNA of the CDR3: TGTGCCAGCAGCCAAGGGAAGACTTCTGGGGCCAACGTCCTGACTTTC.

The chain couples TRBV3-1 to TRBJ1-6; a weak D match, TRBD1 (6 bases). There are 15 residues in the CDR3. Germline V CDR1 and CDR2: LGHDT, YNNKEL (reference sequence). The V end lost 0 bases, the J end lost 7 bases, and 10 bases lay between the germline ends. CDR3: CASSQDVQGNSPLHF. In DNA, the CDR3 is TGTGCCAGCAGCCAAGATGTACAGGGCAATTCACCCCTCCACTTT.

Many counts were recorded for this clonotype. In DNA, the CDR3 is TGTGCCAGCAGCTTAGTAGGGTCTGATACGCAGTATTTT. Translating gives CASSLVGSDTQYF. The gene calls are TRBV11-2 and TRBJ2-3, with D uncertain. V lost 1 base and J 6 bases, leaving 8 bases between the germline ends. This CDR3 region has 13 residues. Germline values: CDR1 SGHAT, CDR2 FQNNGV.

In regard to this clonotype: One end of the junction does not line up with germline, which may come from a read error. The chain recombines TRBV10-3 with TRBJ2-7, with 8 bases that match TRBD1. The germline V gene has CDR1 ENHRY and CDR2 SYGVKD. The CDR3 consists of 13 residues. DNA for the CDR3: TGTACCATCAGTGAGGGACAGGCCTACGAGCAGTACTTC. Translating it yields CTISEGQAYEQYF.

The genes are TRBV11-2 and TRBJ2-1; D gene unclear. The CDR3 covers 13 residues. Germline V CDR1 and CDR2: SGHAT, FQNNGV. V was cut by 5 bases and J by 5 bases, with 10 bases left in between. The DNA for the CDR3 is TGTGCCAGCAGCCCCCGGGCCAACAATGAGCAGTTCTTC. This gives the protein CASSPRANNEQFF.

The chain uses TRBV6-2 or TRBV6-3 and TRBJ2-1, with D perhaps given as TRBD1 or TRBD2 (6 bases each). The J call may be incorrect, as the DNA end agrees better with TRBJ2-7. The CDR3 is made up of 16 amino acids. Germline V gene sequence: CDR1 MNHEY, CDR2 SVGEGT. CDR3 DNA: TGTGCCAGCAGTCTGATAGGGGGGTCCACCGGACTGGAGCAGTACTTC. Amino acids: CASSLIGGSTGLEQYF.

This clonotype was observed a handful of times. CDR3 loop: CASSPAAPNYGYTF. CDR3 bases: TGCGCCAGCAGCCCCGCGGCACCCAACTATGGCTACACCTTC. The V gene is TRBV5-1, the J gene TRBJ1-2; D uncertain. CDR3 length: 14 amino acids. Trimming left V 4 bases short and J 2 bases short, with 12 bases between. The germline CDR1 and CDR2 sequences are SGHRS and YFSETQ.

V usage is TRBV2 and J usage is TRBJ2-3; 10 bases are shared with TRBD2. There are 15 residues in the CDR3. Germline lookup yields CDR1 SNHLY and CDR2 FYNNEI. V shed 6 bases and J 0 bases; nucleotides not matched to a gene: 3. The CDR3 loop is CASRKRGGSTDTQYF. The DNA for the CDR3 is TGTGCCAGCAGGAAGCGGGGGGGTAGCACAGATACGCAGTATTTT. Drawing the rest from reference TRBV2 and TRBJ2-3, the complete variable domain is EPEVTQTPSHQVTQMGQEVILRCVPISNHLYFYWYRQILGQKVEFLVSFYNNEISEKSEIFDDQFSVERPDGSNFTLKIRSTKLEDSAMYFCASRKRGGSTDTQYFGPGTRLTVL.

In its sample, this clonotype was seen a few times. The J gene is TRBJ2-1, the V gene TRBV7-8; 11 positions agree with TRBD2. Per the germline V gene, CDR1 is SGHVS and CDR2 is FQNEAQ. The V gene end was trimmed by 5 bases and the J gene end by 4 bases; junction bases not matched to a gene: 16. CDR3 length: 19 amino acids. CDR3 DNA: TGTGCCAGCAGCCCTCCCGGGACTAGCGGCCTTAGGGAATACAATGAGCAGTTCTTC. It is translated as CASSPPGTSGLREYNEQFF.

This clonotype was observed a handful of times. The chain joins TRBV5-1 to TRBJ2-3, with 7 bases that match TRBD1. This CDR3 has 16 amino acids. Germline loops: CDR1 SGHRS, CDR2 YFSETQ. V shed 4 bases, J shed 2 bases, and the junction held 10 bases outside the gene matches. Written as DNA, the CDR3 is TGCGCCAGCAGCCTAGGGGACAGTAGGAACACAGATACGCAGTATTTT. Residues: CASSLGDSRNTDTQYF.

This clonotype has only a few counts. This chain connects TRBV10-3 to TRBJ2-1, with 10 positions matching TRBD1. Trimming cost V 4 bases and J 6 bases; bases outside gene matches: 12. This CDR3 contains 17 residues. The germline V gene has CDR1 ENHRY and CDR2 SYGVKD. CDR3 nucleotides: TGTGCCATCAGTGGGTCATTCCGGGACAGGGGCTTCAATGAGCAGTTCTTC. Its protein is CAISGSFRDRGFNEQFF.

V and J are TRBV9 and TRBJ2-5; D is unclear. Germline V CDR1 and CDR2: SGDLS, YYNGEE. Trimming pared 6 bases from V and 5 bases from J, leaving 14 bases between. The CDR3 is 13 residues long. CDR3: CASTTSGGETQYF. DNA for the CDR3: TGTGCCAGCACCACATCGGGTGGGGAGACCCAGTACTTC.

The chain employs TRBV15 and TRBJ2-2; D is undetermined. The CDR3 has 16 amino acids. Germline assignment: CDR1 LNHNV and CDR2 YYDKDF (reference sequence). V was pared by 5 bases and J by 0 bases, with 13 bases between. The CDR3 loop is CATSPRRAPNTGELFF. The CDR3 DNA follows: TGTGCCACCAGCCCGAGACGGGCACCGAACACCGGGGAGCTGTTTTTT.

Remarks on this clonotype: Compared with germline, one end of the junction differs, possibly owing to a read error. The rearrangement joins TRBV20-1 to TRBJ2-3; D is unclear. The length of the CDR3 is 16 residues. CDR1 and CDR2 from the germline V gene are DFQATT and SNEGSKA (reference sequence). CDR3 DNA sequence: TGCAGTGCTATTCCGGAATGGCACAGTAGCACAGATACGCGGTATTTT. Its protein is CSAIPEWHSSTDTRYF.

This clonotype was seen a handful of times. The chain joins TRBV7-9 to TRBJ2-5; D gene uncertain. CDR3 length: 16 amino acids. The V and J ends lost 1 base and 2 bases respectively, with 14 bases between them. Germline V gives CDR1 SEHNR, CDR2 FQNEAQ (reference sequence). The CDR3 is CASSLVFWAGQETQYF. CDR3 nucleotides: TGTGCCAGCAGCTTAGTTTTTTGGGCAGGACAAGAGACCCAGTACTTC.